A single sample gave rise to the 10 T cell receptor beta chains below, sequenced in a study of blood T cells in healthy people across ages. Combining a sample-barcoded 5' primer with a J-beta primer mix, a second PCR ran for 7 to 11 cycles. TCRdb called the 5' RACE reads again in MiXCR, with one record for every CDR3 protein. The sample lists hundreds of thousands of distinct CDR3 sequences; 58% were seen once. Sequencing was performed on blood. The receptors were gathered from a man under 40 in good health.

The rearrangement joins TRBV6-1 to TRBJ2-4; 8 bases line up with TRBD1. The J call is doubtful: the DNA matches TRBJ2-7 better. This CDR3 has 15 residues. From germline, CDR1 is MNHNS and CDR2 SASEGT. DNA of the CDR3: TGTGCCAGCAGTGAGACAGGGGCTGGGGGCTACGAGCAGTACTTC. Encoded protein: CASSETGAGGYEQYF.

CDR3 DNA sequence: TGTGCCAGCAGCTTGCAGGACTCTAATGAAAAACTGTTTTTT. Translation gives CASSLQDSNEKLFF. The chain combines TRBV7-2 with TRBJ1-4; D gene uncertain. The CDR3 is 14 residues long. Germline V gene data show CDR1 as SGHTA and CDR2 as FQGNSA. V lost 3 bases and J 3 bases, leaving 8 bases between the germline ends.

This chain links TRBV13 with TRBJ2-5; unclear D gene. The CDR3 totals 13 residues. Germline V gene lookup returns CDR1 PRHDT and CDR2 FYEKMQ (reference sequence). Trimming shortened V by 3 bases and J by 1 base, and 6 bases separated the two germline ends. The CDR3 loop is CASSLRIQETQYF. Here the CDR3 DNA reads TGTGCCAGCAGCTTGAGGATCCAAGAGACCCAGTACTTC.

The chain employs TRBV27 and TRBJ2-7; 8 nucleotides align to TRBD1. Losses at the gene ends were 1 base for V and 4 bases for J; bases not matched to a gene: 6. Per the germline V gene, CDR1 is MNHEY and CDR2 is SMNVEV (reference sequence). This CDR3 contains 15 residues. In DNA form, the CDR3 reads TGTGCCAGCAGTTTATGGCCAGGGGGCGATTACGAGCAGTACTTC. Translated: CASSLWPGGDYEQYF.

The CDR3 DNA sequence: TGTGCCAGTAAAGCGTCGACAGTTTATGGCTACACCTTC. As protein: CASKASTVYGYTF. This chain joins TRBV19 and TRBJ1-2; D may be TRBD1 (5 bases). The CDR3 totals 13 residues. Germline CDR1 is LNHDA and CDR2 is SQIVND (reference sequence). The ends were cut back, 7 bases at V and 5 bases at J, with 14 bases in the middle.

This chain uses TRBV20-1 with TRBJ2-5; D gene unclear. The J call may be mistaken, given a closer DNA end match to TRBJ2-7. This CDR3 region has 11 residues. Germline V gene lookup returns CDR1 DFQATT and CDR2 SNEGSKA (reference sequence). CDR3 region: CSAPWSNEQYF. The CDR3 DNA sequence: TGCAGTGCCCCCTGGTCTAACGAGCAGTACTTC.

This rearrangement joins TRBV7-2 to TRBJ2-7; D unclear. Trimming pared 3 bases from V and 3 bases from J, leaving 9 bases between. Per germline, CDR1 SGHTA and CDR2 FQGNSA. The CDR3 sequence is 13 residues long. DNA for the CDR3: TGTGCCAGCAGCTTCTTCGGCGTCTACGAGCAGTACTTC. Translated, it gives CASSFFGVYEQYF.

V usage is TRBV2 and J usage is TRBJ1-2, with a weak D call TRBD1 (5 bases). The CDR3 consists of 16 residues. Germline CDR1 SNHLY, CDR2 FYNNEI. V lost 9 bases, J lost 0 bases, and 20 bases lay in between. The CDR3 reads CARSNFRVLPNYGYTF. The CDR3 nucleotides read TGTGCCAGGTCCAACTTCAGGGTCCTACCTAACTATGGCTACACCTTC.

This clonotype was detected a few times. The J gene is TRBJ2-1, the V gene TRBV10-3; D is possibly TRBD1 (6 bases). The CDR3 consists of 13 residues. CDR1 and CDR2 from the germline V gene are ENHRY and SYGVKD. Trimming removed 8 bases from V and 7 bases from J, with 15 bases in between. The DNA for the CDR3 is TGTGCCATCGGGCTAGAACAGGGAAATGAGCAGTTCTTC. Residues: CAIGLEQGNEQFF.

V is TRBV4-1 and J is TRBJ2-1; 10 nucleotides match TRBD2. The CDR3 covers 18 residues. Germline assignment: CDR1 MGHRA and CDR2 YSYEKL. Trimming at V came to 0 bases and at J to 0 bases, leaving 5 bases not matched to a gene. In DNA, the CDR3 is TGCGCCAGCAGCCAAGACCTAGCGGGAGTGAGCTCCTACAATGAGCAGTTCTTC. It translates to CASSQDLAGVSSYNEQFF.